The clone carrying this T cell receptor (beta chain) was observed a few times. The antigen is undetermined. With a much larger clone just one base away, this may be a read error. This entry comes from a study of T cell repertoires in cytomegalovirus infection. Looking at the study overall: A matching HLA type, together with CMV infection, was signaled by public TCR beta signatures.

Study conclusions and caveats: Dominating the ex vivo response were TCR beta clonotypes that were CMV-specific and HLA-C-restricted. The study identified carriers of CMV plus the relevant HLA from cumulative public TCR beta family frequency.

TCRdb re-called the reads with MiXCR, one entry per CDR3 protein. The table records about 830,000 distinct CDR3 sequences, approximately 30% of them present only once. CDR1 is SGHTA and CDR2 is FQGNSA in the germline V gene. Trimming removed 7 bases from V and 2 bases from J; junction bases left unmatched: 10. There are 15 residues in the CDR3. The chain uses TRBV7-2 and TRBJ2-7, with 8 bases that match TRBD2. The TCR comes from a human donor in good health (CMV status not recorded). Some clones in this sample may be carry-over from other donors' samples. The sequencing here drew on cultured CD8+ T cells from PBMCs, taken from culture after CMV antigen stimulation. The CDR3 loop is CASNSSPGLAYEQYF. CDR3 nucleotide sequence: TGTGCCAGCAACTCTTCGCCGGGACTAGCCTACGAGCAGTACTTC.